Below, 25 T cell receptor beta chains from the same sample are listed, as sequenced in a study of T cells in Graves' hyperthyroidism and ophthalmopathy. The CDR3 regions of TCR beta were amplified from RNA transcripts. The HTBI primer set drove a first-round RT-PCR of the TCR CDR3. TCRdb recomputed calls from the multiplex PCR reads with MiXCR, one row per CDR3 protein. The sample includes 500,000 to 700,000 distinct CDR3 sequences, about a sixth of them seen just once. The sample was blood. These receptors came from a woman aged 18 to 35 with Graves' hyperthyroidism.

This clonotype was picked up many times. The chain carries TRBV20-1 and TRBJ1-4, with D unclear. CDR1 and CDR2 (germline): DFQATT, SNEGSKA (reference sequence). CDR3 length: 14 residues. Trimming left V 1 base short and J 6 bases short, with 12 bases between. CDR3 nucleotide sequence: TGCAGTGCTAGAGTAGCGGGGTTAGATGAAAAACTGTTTTTT. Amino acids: CSARVAGLDEKLFF.

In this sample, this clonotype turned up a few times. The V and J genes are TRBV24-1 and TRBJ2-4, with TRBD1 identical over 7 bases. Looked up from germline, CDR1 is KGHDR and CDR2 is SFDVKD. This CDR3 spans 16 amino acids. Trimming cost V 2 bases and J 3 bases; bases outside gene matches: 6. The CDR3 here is CATSDSTGADKNIQYF. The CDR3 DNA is TGTGCCACCAGTGATTCCACAGGGGCGGACAAAAACATTCAGTACTTC.

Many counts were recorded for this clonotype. The CDR3 DNA reads as TGTGCCAGCAGCTCCTGGGGCATCCAAGAGACCCAGTACTTC. This gives the protein CASSSWGIQETQYF. V and J are TRBV11-2 and TRBJ2-5; TRBD1 might be the D (5 bases). This CDR3 spans 14 amino acids. Deletions cut 4 bases from V and 1 base from J, with 10 bases between. Germline loops: CDR1 SGHAT, CDR2 FQNNGV. The full variable domain, with the rest looked up from reference TRBV11-2 and TRBJ2-5, is EAGVAQSPRYKIIEKRQSVAFWCNPISGHATLYWYQQILGQGPKLLIQFQNNGVVDDSQLPKDRFSAERLKGVDSTLKIQPAKLEDSAVYLCASSSWGIQETQYFGPGTRLLVL.

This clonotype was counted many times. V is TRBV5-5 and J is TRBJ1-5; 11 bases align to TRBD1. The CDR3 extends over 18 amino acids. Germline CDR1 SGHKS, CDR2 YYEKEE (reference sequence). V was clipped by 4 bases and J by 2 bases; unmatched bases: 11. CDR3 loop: CASSALWGQGGGNQPQHF. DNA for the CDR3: TGTGCCAGCAGCGCCTTGTGGGGACAGGGGGGCGGCAATCAGCCCCAGCATTTT. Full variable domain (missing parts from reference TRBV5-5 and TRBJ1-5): DAGVTQSPTHLIKTRGQQVTLRCSPISGHKSVSWYQQVLGQGPQFIFQYYEKEERGRGNFPDRFSARQFPNYSSELNVNALLLGDSALYLCASSALWGQGGGNQPQHFGDGTRLSIL.

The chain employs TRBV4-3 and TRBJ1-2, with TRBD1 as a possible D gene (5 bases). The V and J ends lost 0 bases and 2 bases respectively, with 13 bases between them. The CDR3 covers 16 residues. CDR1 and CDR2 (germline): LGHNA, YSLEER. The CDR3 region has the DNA TGCGCCAGCAGCCAAGACGAGGGGCACCTCAACTATGGCTACACCTTC. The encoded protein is CASSQDEGHLNYGYTF.

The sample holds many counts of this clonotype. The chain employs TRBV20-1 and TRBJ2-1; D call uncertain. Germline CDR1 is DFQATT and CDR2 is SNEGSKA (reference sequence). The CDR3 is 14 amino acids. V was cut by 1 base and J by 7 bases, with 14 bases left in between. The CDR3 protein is CSARGVLGVNEQFF. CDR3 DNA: TGCAGTGCTAGAGGAGTACTGGGTGTGAATGAGCAGTTCTTC.

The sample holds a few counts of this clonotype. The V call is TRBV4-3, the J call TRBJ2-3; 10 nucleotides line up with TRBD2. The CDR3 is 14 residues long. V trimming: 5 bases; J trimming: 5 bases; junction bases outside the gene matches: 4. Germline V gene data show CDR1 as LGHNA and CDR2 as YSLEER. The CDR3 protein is CASSNSGGLDTQYF. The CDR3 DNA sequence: TGCGCCAGCAGCAATAGCGGGGGGTTAGATACGCAGTATTTT.

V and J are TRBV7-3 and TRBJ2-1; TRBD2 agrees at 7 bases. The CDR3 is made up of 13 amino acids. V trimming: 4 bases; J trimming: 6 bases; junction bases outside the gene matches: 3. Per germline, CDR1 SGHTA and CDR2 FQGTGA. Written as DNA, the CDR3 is TGTGCCAGCAGCTCTAGCGGTTTCAATGAGCAGTTCTTC. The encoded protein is CASSSSGFNEQFF.

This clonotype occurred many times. The CDR3 DNA reads TGCGCCAGCAGTGAGTCTGGTATGTCGACCGGGACTGAAGCTTTCTTT. Translating it yields CASSESGMSTGTEAFF. The genes are TRBV10-2 and TRBJ1-1, with unresolved D. Germline lookup yields CDR1 WSHSY and CDR2 SAAADI. V lost 0 bases and J 5 bases, leaving 16 bases between the germline ends. The CDR3 runs 16 residues.

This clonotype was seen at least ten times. The CDR3 protein is CASSYGQGHTEAFF. Written as DNA, the CDR3 is TGTGCCAGCAGTTACGGACAGGGTCACACTGAAGCTTTCTTT. The chain has TRBV12-3 or TRBV12-4 and TRBJ1-1; 8 bases map to TRBD1. With V trimmed by 4 bases and J by 3 bases, 4 bases remained unmatched. The CDR3 length is 14 residues.

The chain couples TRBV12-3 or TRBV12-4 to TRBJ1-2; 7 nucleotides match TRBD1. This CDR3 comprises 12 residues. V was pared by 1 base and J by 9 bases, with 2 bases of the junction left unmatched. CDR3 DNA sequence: TGTGCCAGCAGTTTAGAGACAGGGCGCTACACCTTC. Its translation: CASSLETGRYTF.

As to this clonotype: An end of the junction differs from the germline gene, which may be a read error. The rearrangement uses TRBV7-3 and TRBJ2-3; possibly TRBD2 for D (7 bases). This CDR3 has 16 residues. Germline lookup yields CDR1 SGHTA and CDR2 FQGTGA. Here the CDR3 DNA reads TGCGCCAGCAGCCAAGAAGGGGGGGTGAGCACAGATACGCAGTATTTT. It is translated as CASSQEGGVSTDTQYF.

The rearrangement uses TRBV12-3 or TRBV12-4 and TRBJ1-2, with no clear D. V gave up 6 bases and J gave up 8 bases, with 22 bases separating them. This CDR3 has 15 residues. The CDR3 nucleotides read TGTGCCAGCAGCACAAACCCCCGTACCGGAGCGGGCTACACCTTC. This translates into CASSTNPRTGAGYTF.

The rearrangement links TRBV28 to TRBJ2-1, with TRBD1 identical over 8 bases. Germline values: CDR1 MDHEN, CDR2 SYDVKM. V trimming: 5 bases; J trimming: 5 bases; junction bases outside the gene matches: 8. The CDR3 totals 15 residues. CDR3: CASSPPDRAHNEQFF. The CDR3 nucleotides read TGTGCCAGCAGTCCACCGGACAGGGCGCACAATGAGCAGTTCTTC.

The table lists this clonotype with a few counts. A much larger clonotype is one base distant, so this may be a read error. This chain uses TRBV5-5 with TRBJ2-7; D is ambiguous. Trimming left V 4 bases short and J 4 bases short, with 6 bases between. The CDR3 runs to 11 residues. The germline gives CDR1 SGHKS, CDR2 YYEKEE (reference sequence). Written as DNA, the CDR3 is TGTGCCAGCAGCCCCCAGTACGAGCAGTACTTC. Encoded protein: CASSPQYEQYF.

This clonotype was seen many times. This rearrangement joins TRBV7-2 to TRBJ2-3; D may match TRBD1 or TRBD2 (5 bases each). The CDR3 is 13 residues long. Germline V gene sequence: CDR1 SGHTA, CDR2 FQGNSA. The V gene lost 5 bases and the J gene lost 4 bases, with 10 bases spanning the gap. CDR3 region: CASSLEGSDTQYF. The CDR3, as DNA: TGTGCCAGCAGCCTAGAGGGGTCAGATACGCAGTATTTT.

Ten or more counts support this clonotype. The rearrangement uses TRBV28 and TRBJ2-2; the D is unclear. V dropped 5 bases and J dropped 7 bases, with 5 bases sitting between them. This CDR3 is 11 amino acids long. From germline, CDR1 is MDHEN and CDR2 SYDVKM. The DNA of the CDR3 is TGTGCCAGCAGTCCCAACGGGGAGCTGTTTTTT. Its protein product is CASSPNGELFF. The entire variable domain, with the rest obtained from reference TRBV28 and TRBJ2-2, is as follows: DVKVTQSSRYLVKRTGEKVFLECVQDMDHENMFWYRQDPGLGLRLIYFSYDVKMKEKGDIPEGYSVSREKKERFSLILESASTNQTSMYLCASSPNGELFFGEGSRLTVL.

This CDR3 reads CSARGGQGGEKLFF. In DNA, the CDR3 is TGCAGTGCTAGAGGCGGACAGGGGGGTGAAAAACTGTTTTTT. The chain combines TRBV20-1 with TRBJ1-4, with 10 bases aligning to TRBD1. The V gene end was trimmed by 1 base and the J gene end by 7 bases; junction bases not matched to a gene: 3. There are 14 residues in the CDR3. Germline lookup yields CDR1 DFQATT and CDR2 SNEGSKA (reference sequence).

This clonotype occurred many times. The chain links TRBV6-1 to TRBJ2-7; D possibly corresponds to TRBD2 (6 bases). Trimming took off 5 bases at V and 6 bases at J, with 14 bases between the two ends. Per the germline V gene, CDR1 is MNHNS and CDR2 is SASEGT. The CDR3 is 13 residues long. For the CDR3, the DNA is TGTGCCAGCAGTTACGGGACTTTCTTCGAGCAGTACTTC. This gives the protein CASSYGTFFEQYF.

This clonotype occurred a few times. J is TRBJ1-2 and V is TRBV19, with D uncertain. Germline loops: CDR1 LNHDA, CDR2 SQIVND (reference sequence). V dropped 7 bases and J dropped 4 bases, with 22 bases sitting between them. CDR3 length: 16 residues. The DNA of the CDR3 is TGTGCCAGTACCCCCCCCCTAGGCTATAGAAGCTATGGCTACACCTTC. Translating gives CASTPPLGYRSYGYTF.

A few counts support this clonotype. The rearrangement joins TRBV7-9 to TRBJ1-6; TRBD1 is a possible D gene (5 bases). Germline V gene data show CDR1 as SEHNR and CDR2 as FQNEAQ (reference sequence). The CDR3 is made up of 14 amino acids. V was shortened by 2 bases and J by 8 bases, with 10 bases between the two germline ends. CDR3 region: CASSLQGWDSPLHF. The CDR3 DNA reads TGTGCCAGCAGCTTACAGGGTTGGGATTCACCCCTCCACTTT.

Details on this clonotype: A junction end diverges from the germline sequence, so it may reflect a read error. This chain's CDR3 is CTSSLEILAGGETQYF. The CDR3 DNA follows: TGTACCAGCAGCTTGGAAATACTAGCGGGGGGCGAGACCCAGTACTTC. V and J are TRBV7-8 and TRBJ2-5; the match to TRBD2 covers 12 bases. This CDR3 spans 16 amino acids. The germline CDR1 and CDR2 sequences are SGHVS and FQNEAQ.

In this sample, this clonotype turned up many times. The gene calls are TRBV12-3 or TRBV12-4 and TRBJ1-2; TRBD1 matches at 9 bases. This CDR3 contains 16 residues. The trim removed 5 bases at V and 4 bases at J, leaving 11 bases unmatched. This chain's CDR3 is CASSENWDRASYGYTF. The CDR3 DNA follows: TGTGCCAGCAGTGAGAATTGGGACAGGGCTAGCTATGGCTACACCTTC.

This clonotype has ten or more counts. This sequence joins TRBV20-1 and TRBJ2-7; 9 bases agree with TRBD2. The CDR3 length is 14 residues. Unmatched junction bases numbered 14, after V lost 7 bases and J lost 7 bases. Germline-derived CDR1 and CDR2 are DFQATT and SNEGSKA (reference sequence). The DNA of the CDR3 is TGCAGTGTTCGGACTAGCGCCGATGTACGGGAGCAGTACTTC. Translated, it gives CSVRTSADVREQYF.

In nucleotides, the CDR3 is TGTGCCAGCAGTTTATCTTGGTCGGCAAATGAGCAGTTCTTC. Its protein is CASSLSWSANEQFF. The V and J genes are TRBV27 and TRBJ2-1; D unclear. The germline gives CDR1 MNHEY, CDR2 SMNVEV (reference sequence). With 0 bases removed from V and 7 bases from J, the gap between germline ends came to 10 bases. The length of the CDR3 is 14 residues.